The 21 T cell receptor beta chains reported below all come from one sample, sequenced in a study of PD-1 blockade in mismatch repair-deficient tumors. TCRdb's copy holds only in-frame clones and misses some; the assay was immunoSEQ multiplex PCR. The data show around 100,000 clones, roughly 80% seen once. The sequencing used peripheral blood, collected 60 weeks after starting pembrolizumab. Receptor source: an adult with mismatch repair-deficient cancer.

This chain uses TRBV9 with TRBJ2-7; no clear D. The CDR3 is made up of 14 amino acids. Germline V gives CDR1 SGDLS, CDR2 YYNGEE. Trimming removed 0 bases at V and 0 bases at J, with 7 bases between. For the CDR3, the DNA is TGTGCCAGCAGCGTAGATACAGCCTCCTACGAGCAGTACTTC. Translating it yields CASSVDTASYEQYF.

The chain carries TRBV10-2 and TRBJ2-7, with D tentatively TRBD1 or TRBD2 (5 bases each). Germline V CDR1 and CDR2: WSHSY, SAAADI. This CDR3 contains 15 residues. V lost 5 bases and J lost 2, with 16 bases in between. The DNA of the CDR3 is TGCGCCAGCAGTTCCCGGGACCAGCAAACCTACGAGCAGTACTTC. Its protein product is CASSSRDQQTYEQYF.

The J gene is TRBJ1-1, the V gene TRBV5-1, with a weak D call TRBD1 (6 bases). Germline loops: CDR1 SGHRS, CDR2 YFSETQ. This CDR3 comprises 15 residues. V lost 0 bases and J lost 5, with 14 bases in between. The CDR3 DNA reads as TGCGCCAGCAGCTTGGATACAGGGTTCGCGACTGAAGCTTTCTTT. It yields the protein CASSLDTGFATEAFF.

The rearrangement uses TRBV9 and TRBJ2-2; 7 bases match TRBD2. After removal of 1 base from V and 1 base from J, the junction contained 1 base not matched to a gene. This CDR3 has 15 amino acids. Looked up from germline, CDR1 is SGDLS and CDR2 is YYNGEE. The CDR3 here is CASSVLAENTGELFF. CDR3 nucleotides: TGTGCCAGCAGCGTACTAGCGGAGAACACCGGGGAGCTGTTTTTT.

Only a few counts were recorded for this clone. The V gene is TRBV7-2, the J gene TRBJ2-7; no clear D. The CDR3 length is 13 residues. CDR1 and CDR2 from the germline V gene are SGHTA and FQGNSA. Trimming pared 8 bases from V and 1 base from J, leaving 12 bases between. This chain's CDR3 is CASESRNSYEQYF. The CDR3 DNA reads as TGTGCCAGCGAAAGCAGGAATTCCTACGAGCAGTACTTC. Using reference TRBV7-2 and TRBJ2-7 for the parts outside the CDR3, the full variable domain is GAGVSQSPSNKVTEKGKDVELRCDPISGHTALYWYRQSLGQGLEFLIYFQGNSAPDKSGLPSDRFSAERTGGSVSTLTIQRTQQEDSAVYLCASESRNSYEQYFGPGTRLTVT.

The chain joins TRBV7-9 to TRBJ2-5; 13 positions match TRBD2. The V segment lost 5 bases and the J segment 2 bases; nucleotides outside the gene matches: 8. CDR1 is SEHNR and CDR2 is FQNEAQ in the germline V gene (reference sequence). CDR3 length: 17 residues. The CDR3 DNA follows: TGTGCCAGCAGCAAGGGACTAGCGGGACTCAAGCAAGAGACCCAGTACTTC. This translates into CASSKGLAGLKQETQYF.

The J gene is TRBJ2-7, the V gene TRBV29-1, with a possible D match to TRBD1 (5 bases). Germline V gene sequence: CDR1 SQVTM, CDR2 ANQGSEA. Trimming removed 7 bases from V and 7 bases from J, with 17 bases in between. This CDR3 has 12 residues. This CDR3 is CSALVRPGEQYF. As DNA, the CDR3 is TGCAGCGCCCTAGTCCGGCCAGGGGAGCAGTACTTC.

CDR3 sequence reads: CASSPPTGRELRETQYF. As DNA, the CDR3 is TGTGCCAGCAGCCCCCCGACCGGCAGGGAATTACGAGAGACCCAGTACTTC. The chain uses TRBV5-6 and TRBJ2-5, with a tentative D call TRBD1 (5 bases). Germline V CDR1 and CDR2: SGHDT, YYEEEE. The V end lost 4 bases, the J end lost 4 bases, and 23 bases lay between the germline ends. The CDR3 is 17 residues long.

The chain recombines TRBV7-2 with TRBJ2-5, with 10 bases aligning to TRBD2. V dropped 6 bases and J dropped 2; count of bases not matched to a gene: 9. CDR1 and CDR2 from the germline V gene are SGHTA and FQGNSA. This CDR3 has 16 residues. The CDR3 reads CASSESSGSLQETQYF. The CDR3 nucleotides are TGTGCCAGCAGTGAGTCTAGCGGGAGTTTGCAAGAGACCCAGTACTTC. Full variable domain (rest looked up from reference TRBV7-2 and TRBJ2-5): GAGVSQSPSNKVTEKGKDVELRCDPISGHTALYWYRQSLGQGLEFLIYFQGNSAPDKSGLPSDRFSAERTGGSVSTLTIQRTQQEDSAVYLCASSESSGSLQETQYFGPGTRLLVL.

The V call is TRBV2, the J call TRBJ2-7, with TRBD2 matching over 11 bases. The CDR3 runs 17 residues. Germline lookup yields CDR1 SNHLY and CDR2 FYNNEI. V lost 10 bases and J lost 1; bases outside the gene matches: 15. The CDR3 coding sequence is TGTGCCACCGCTGGGCTAGCGGGAGGCCCCCGTTCCTACGAGCAGTACTTC. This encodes CATAGLAGGPRSYEQYF.

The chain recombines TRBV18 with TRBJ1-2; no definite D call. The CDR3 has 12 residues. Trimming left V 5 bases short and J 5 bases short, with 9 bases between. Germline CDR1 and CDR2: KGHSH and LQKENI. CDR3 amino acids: CASSTDQYGYTF. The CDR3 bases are TGTGCCAGCTCAACGGACCAGTATGGCTACACCTTC. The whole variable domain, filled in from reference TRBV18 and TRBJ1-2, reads NAGVMQNPRHLVRRRGQEARLRCSPMKGHSHVYWYRQLPEEGLKFMVYLQKENIIDESGMPKERFSAEFPKEGPSILRIQQVVRGDSAAYFCASSTDQYGYTFGSGTRLTVV.

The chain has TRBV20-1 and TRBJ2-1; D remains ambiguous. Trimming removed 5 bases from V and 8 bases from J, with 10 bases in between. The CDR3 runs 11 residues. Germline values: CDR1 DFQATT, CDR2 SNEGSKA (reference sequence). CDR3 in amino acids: CSAGMGDEQFF. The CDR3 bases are TGCAGTGCTGGTATGGGCGATGAGCAGTTCTTC.

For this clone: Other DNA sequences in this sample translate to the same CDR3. CDR3 DNA: TGTGCCAGCAGCGTAGGGCTAGCGGCATACAATGAGCAGTTCTTC. Amino acids: CASSVGLAAYNEQFF. J is TRBJ2-1 and V is TRBV9; 7 nucleotides line up with TRBD2. Germline CDR1 SGDLS, CDR2 YYNGEE. The junction had 4 bases not matched to a gene; V was cut back by 0 bases and J by 4 bases. CDR3 size: 15 residues.

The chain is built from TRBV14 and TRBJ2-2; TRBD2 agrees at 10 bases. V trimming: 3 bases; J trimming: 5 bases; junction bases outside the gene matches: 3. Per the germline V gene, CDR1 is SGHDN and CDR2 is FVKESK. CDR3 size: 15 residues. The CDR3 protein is CASSQLTSGTGELFF. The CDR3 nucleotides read TGTGCCAGCAGCCAGTTGACTAGCGGGACCGGGGAGCTGTTTTTT. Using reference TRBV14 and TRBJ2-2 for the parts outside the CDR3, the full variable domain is EAGVTQFPSHSVIEKGQTVTLRCDPISGHDNLYWYRRVMGKEIKFLLHFVKESKQDESGMPNNRFLAERTGGTYSTLKVQPAELEDSGVYFCASSQLTSGTGELFFGEGSRLTVL.

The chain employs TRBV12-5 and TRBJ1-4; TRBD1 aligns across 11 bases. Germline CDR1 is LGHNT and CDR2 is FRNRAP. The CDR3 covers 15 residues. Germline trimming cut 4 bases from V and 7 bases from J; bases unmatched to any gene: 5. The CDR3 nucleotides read TGTGCTAGTGGTTGGACAGGGGGCCGTGGTGAAAAACTGTTTTTT. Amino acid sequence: CASGWTGGRGEKLFF.

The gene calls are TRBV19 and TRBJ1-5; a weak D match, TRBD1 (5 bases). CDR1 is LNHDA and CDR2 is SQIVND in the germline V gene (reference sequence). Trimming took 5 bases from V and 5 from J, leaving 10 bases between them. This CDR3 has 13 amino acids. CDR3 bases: TGTGCCAGTAGTCCCGACAGAGATCAGCCCCAGCATTTT. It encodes CASSPDRDQPQHF.

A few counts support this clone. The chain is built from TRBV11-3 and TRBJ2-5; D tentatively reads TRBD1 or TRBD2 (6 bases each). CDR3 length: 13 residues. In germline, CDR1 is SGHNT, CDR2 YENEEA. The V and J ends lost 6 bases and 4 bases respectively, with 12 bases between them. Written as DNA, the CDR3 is TGTGCCAGCAGGAGAGGGGGGCGAGAGACCCAGTACTTC. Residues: CASRRGGRETQYF.

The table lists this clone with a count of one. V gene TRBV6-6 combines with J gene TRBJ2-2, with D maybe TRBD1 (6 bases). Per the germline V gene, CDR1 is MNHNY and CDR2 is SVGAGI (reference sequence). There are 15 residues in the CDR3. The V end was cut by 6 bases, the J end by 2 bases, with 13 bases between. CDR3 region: CASRGQISNTGELFF. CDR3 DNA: TGTGCCAGCAGAGGACAGATCTCCAACACCGGGGAGCTGTTTTTT.

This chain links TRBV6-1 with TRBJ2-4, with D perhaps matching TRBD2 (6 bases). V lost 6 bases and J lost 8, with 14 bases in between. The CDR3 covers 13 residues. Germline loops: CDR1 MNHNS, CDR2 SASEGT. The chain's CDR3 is CASSFRREDIQYF. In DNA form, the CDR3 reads TGTGCCAGCAGCTTCCGAAGGGAGGACATTCAGTACTTC.

The CDR3 coding sequence is TGTGCCAGCAGTTACGGGACTGAGAATCAGCCCCAGCATTTT. Translating it yields CASSYGTENQPQHF. The V call is TRBV2, the J call TRBJ1-5; D might be TRBD1 (5 bases). The germline gives CDR1 SNHLY, CDR2 FYNNEI. This CDR3 spans 14 amino acids. The V end lost 5 bases, the J end lost 4 bases, and 12 bases lay between the germline ends.

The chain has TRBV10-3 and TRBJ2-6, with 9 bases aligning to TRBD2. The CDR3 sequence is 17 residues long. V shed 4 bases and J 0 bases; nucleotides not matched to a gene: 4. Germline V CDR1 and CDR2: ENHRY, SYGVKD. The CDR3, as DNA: TGTGCCATCAGTGGATCTAGCGGGAACTCTGGGGCCAACGTCCTGACTTTC. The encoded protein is CAISGSSGNSGANVLTF.